The entry that follows covers one T cell receptor (beta chain) sequence. Its antigen remains unknown. This sample was included in a study of blood T cells in healthy people across ages. Looking at the study overall: Capture by template switching was about one barcoded beta molecule per two T cells.

Together with a sample-barcoded 5' primer, a J-beta primer mix was included in a second PCR lasting about 6 to 11 cycles. TCRdb reprocessed the 5' RACE reads with MiXCR, giving one entry per CDR3 protein. This sample yields 1.5 million to 2 million distinct CDR3 sequences, of which approximately 39% are seen a single time; 20% to 25% belongs to the top ten. Overall study results and limits: Greater diversity and more naive CD4+ cells were seen in long-lived donors than in aged donors. Per million T cells, the diversity of TCR beta decreased roughly linearly as age advanced. The study could not conclusively compare naive and antigen-experienced cells, given its unsorted PBMCs.

The CDR3 has 15 residues. Trimming removed 5 bases at V and 5 bases at J, with 15 bases between. Germline V CDR1 and CDR2: MDHEN, SYDVKM. This TCR was sampled from a human donor in good health. What was sequenced was blood. The chain joins TRBV28 to TRBJ1-4; D is unresolved. This CDR3 is CASSSNRVLNEKLFF. The CDR3 nucleotides are TGTGCCAGCAGTAGTAACCGGGTCTTAAATGAAAAACTGTTTTTT.